A selection of T cell receptor beta chains follows, all from one sample in a study of CD8+ T cells in alopecia areata. Profiling relied on immunoSEQ multiplex PCR, and the TCRdb table lists in-frame clones only, not all of them. The sample carries hundreds of thousands of clones, less than 45% recorded once. The specimen comprised CD4+ T cells sorted from blood, sampled between weeks 30 and 35, from a patient treated with tofacitinib. The receptor source for this set is a human donor with alopecia areata. Both conserved end residues are part of each CDR3. D genes are given only for firm matches.

>-|TRBV23-1
CASSQSYYGYTF
>TRBD2|TRBV5-1
CASALHRTSGSYEQYF
>-|TRBV7-8
CASSLSPAGPLEQYF
>-|TRBV29-1
CSVFRGSSGNTIYF
>-|TRBV18
CASSPSVHRDTQYF
>TRBD1|TRBV2
CASSLSGQGPTGELFF
>-|TRBV29-1
CSASLRGFAGEQYF
>TRBD1|TRBV6-5
CASSPGTGIHEQYF
>-|TRBV7-9
CASSFSGGRGTYGYTF
>-|TRBV6-1
CASSGGRALAKNIQYF
>-|TRBV30
CAWSGRTANYGYTF
>TRBD1|TRBV28
CASSPGTGGTGELFF
>TRBD2|TRBV19
CASSRSAGAGDLTDTQYF
>-|TRBV2
CASSAENYGYTF
>TRBD1|TRBV7-8
CASRLGGQGGYTF
>-|TRBV30
CAWSPKATNEKLFF
>-|TRBV5-1
CASSLWGQDQPQHF
>-|TRBV4-1
CASSQDGAGRTDTQYF
>TRBD1|TRBV28
CASSFRQGATDQPQHF
>-|TRBV6-1
CATRGQLEAFF
>TRBD2|TRBV6-5
CASSSHSGVPDTQYF
>-|TRBV30
CAWSVHGEQYF
>TRBD2|TRBV29-1
CSVGPGLVGSNEQFF
>-|TRBV6-5
CASRLDSLNTEAFF
>TRBD1|TRBV29-1
CSGTGTGGFEQYF
>-|TRBV29-1
CSVVRDPLSTDTQYF
>TRBD1|TRBV7-3
CASSLQTGGNTEAFF
>TRBD1|TRBV28
CASSPWTGGSGELFF
>TRBD1|TRBV30
CAWSPPDRVGQPQHF
>TRBD1|TRBV5-1
CASSFLQGNEQFF
>TRBD2|TRBV30
CAWSEGTSGGLGPDNEQFF